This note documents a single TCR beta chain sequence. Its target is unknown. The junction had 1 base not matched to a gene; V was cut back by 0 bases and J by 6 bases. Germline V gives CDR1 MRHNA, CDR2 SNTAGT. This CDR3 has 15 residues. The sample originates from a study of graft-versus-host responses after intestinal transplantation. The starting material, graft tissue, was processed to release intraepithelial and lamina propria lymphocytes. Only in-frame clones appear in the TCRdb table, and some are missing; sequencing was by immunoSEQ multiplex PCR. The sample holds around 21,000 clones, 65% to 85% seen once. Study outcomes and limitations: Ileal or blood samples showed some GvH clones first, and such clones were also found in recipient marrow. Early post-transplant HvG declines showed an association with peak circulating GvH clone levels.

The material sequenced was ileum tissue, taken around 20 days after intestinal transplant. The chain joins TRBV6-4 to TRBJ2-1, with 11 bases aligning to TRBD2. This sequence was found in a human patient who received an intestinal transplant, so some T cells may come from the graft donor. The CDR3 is CASSDSSGGANEQFF. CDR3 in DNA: TGTGCCAGCAGTGACTCTAGCGGGGGGGCCAATGAGCAGTTCTTC.